This T cell receptor (beta chain) was documented in a study of T cell responses to AZD1222 COVID-19 vaccine. Study-level findings and limits: Possibly, clonal diversity was underestimated; donors were largely white British and included more females. Across spike, vaccine-associated CD4 TCRs were found, dominant at 160-218 and 743-854. As reported, nearly half of all spike-specific TCRs target variant regions that are unmutated. The breadth and depth of Spike-specific TCRs increased once two AZD1222 doses had been given.

On this clone: Its antigen remains unidentified.

Germline CDR1 is MDHEN and CDR2 is SYDVKM. Trimming removed 9 bases at V and 0 bases at J, with 15 bases between. The CDR3 loop spans 15 amino acids. Assay used: immunoSEQ multiplex PCR; TCRdb lists only in-frame clones, some missing. Counted here are 150,000 or so clones, roughly 91% occurring once; the ten biggest clones make up more than 1.4%. The clonotype was recovered from an adult in good health. The chain recombines TRBV28 with TRBJ1-5; D not resolved. The starting material was peripheral blood, obtained on day 0 of AZD1222 vaccination. For the CDR3, the DNA is TGTGCCAGTTCCCCAGCCCGCCATAGCAATCAGCCCCAGCATTTT. Its translation is CASSPARHSNQPQHF.